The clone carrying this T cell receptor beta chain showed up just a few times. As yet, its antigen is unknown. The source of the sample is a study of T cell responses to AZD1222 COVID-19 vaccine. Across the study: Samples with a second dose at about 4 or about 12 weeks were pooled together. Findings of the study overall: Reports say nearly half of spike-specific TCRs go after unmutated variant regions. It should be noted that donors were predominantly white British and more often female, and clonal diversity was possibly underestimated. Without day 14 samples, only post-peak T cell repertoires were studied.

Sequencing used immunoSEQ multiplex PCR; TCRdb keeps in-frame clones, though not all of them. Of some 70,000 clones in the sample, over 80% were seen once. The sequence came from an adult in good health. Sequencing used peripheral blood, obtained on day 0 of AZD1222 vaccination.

In nucleotides, the CDR3 is TGTGCCACCAGCGACAACGCATATTCTGGAAACACCATATATTTT. Amino acids: CATSDNAYSGNTIYF. The chain combines TRBV15 with TRBJ1-3; D unclear. Trimming took 5 bases from V and 1 from J, leaving 12 bases between them. CDR3 length equals 15 residues. The germline CDR1 and CDR2 sequences are LNHNV and YYDKDF (reference sequence). The variable domain in full, completed from reference TRBV15 and TRBJ1-3, reads DAMVIQNPRYQVTQFGKPVTLSCSQTLNHNVMYWYQQKSSQAPKLLFHYYDKDFNNEADTPDNFQSRRPNTSFCFLDIRSPGLGDTAMYLCATSDNAYSGNTIYFGEGSWLTVV.